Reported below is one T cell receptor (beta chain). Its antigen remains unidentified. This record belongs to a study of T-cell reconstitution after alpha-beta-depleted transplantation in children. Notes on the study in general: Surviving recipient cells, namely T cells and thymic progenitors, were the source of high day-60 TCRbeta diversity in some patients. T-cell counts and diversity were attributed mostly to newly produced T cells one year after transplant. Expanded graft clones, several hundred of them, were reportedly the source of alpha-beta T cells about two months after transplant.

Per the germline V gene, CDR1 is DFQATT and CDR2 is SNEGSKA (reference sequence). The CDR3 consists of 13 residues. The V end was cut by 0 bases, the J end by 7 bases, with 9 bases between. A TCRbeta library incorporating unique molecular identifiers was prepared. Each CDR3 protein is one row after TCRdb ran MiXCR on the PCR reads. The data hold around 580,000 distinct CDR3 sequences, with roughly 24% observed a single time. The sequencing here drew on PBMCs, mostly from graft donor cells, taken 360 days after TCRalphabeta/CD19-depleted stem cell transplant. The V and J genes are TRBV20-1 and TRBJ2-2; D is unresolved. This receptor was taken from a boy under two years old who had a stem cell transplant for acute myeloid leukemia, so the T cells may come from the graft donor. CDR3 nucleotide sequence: TGCAGTGCTAGAGATAATAGGGTCGGGGAGCTGTTTTTT. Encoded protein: CSARDNRVGELFF.